Presented here are 25 T cell receptor beta chains from one specimen sequenced in a study of CD8+CD57+ T cells in acquired aplastic anemia. Sequencing involved patients with CD8+CD57+ cell expansion previously shown by flow cytometry. Genomic DNA, serving as template, underwent TCR beta VDJ and CDR3 profiling. TCRdb ran MiXCR on the reads and lists one entry per CDR3 protein. The sample shows some 92,000 distinct CDR3 sequences, around 68% of them seen only once. Sequenced material: sorted CD4+, CD8+, or CD8+CD57+ T cells (not recorded which) from PBMCs. Receptor source: a human donor with aplastic anemia.

The rearrangement joins TRBV10-1 to TRBJ1-1; D gene ambiguous. Germline values: CDR1 WNHNN, CDR2 SYGVQD (reference sequence). The CDR3 covers 13 residues. The germline V and J ends were trimmed by 3 bases and 1 base, with 6 bases remaining between them. DNA of the CDR3: TGCGCCAGCAGTGATCAGACGAACACTGAAGCTTTCTTT. Its protein is CASSDQTNTEAFF.

The chain combines TRBV7-8 with TRBJ2-3, with 11 positions matching TRBD2. The CDR3 is 16 residues long. J was trimmed by 0 bases and V by 2 bases; bases with no gene match: 1. CDR1 is SGHVS, CDR2 FQNEAQ, per germline. The DNA for the CDR3 is TGTGCCAGCAGCTTACTAGCGGGGGGTAGCACAGATACGCAGTATTTT. It translates to CASSLLAGGSTDTQYF.

This clonotype was seen a handful of times. This chain connects TRBV20-1 to TRBJ2-2; 7 positions match TRBD1. Germline V gives CDR1 DFQATT, CDR2 SNEGSKA (reference sequence). The CDR3 consists of 14 residues. The junction had 6 bases not matched to a gene; V was cut back by 6 bases and J by 2 bases. The chain's CDR3 is CSATGQANTGELFF. CDR3 coding DNA: TGCAGTGCGACAGGACAGGCAAACACCGGGGAGCTGTTTTTT.

There are a few counts of this clonotype. The chain carries TRBV20-1 and TRBJ2-5; no clear D. Trimming took off 1 base at V and 0 bases at J, with 6 bases between the two ends. Looked up from germline, CDR1 is DFQATT and CDR2 is SNEGSKA (reference sequence). The CDR3 contains 13 residues. The CDR3 protein is CSARVENQETQYF. The CDR3 DNA follows: TGCAGTGCTAGAGTGGAGAACCAAGAGACCCAGTACTTC.

The J gene is TRBJ1-4, the V gene TRBV25-1, with 9 positions matching TRBD1. Per germline, CDR1 MGHDK and CDR2 SYGVNS. The V segment lost 5 bases and the J segment 8 bases; nucleotides outside the gene matches: 9. The CDR3 has 15 residues. CDR3 in DNA: TGTGCCAGCAGTCGCCTCGGGACAGGGCCCGAAAAACTGTTTTTT. It translates to CASSRLGTGPEKLFF.

This chain joins TRBV29-1 and TRBJ2-7, with D tentatively TRBD2 (5 bases). This CDR3 is built from 11 residues. CDR1 and CDR2 (germline): SQVTM, ANQGSEA. Trimming took 4 bases from V and 4 from J, leaving 8 bases between them. For the CDR3, the DNA is TGCAGCGTTGTGGGAGATTACGAGCAGTACTTC. The encoded protein is CSVVGDYEQYF.

The gene calls are TRBV15 and TRBJ2-7; 10 positions agree with TRBD2. The CDR3 extends over 15 amino acids. CDR1 is LNHNV and CDR2 is YYDKDF in the germline V gene (reference sequence). Trimming took 1 base from V and 2 from J; bases not matched to a gene: 2. For the CDR3, the DNA is TGTGCCACCAGCAGAGGTGGGACTAGCGCCTACGAGCAGTACTTC. It translates to CATSRGGTSAYEQYF. Variable domain in full (rest from reference TRBV15 and TRBJ2-7): DAMVIQNPRYQVTQFGKPVTLSCSQTLNHNVMYWYQQKSSQAPKLLFHYYDKDFNNEADTPDNFQSRRPNTSFCFLDIRSPGLGDTAMYLCATSRGGTSAYEQYFGPGTRLTVT.

This rearrangement joins TRBV29-1 to TRBJ2-7, with unresolved D. This CDR3 has 14 amino acids. Germline loops: CDR1 SQVTM, CDR2 ANQGSEA. Trimming cost V 0 bases and J 5 bases, with 14 bases left between them. CDR3 loop: CSVEENTVRNEQYF. CDR3 coding DNA: TGCAGCGTTGAAGAGAATACGGTGAGAAACGAGCAGTACTTC.

Worth noting for this clonotype: A junction boundary mismatches the germline segment, possibly from a read error. J is TRBJ2-3 and V is TRBV5-1; the D is unclear. CDR1 SGHRS and CDR2 YFSETQ come from the germline V gene. This CDR3 spans 15 amino acids. The CDR3 loop is CASSLVAGPTDTQYF. The CDR3 bases are TGCGCCAGCAGTTTGGTGGCAGGACCGACAGATACGCAGTATTTT. The variable domain in full, with the rest retrieved from reference TRBV5-1 and TRBJ2-3, is KAGVTQTPRYLIKTRGQQVTLSCSPISGHRSVSWYQQTPGQGLQFLFEYFSETQRNKGNFPGRFSGRQFSNSRSEMNVSTLELGDSALYLCASSLVAGPTDTQYFGPGTRLTVL.

A few counts support this clonotype. The genes are TRBV10-3 and TRBJ1-5, with 11 positions matching TRBD1. Trimming at V came to 6 bases and at J to 5 bases, leaving 3 bases not matched to a gene. Germline values: CDR1 ENHRY, CDR2 SYGVKD. The CDR3 is 14 residues long. The CDR3 spells CAIRDRGQYQPQHF. For the CDR3, the DNA is TGTGCCATCAGGGACAGGGGGCAATATCAGCCCCAGCATTTT.

This clonotype was counted once. V gene TRBV7-9 combines with J gene TRBJ2-5, with D perhaps matching TRBD2 (5 bases). The V end was cut by 5 bases, the J end by 1 base, with 14 bases between. Germline CDR1 reads SEHNR; CDR2 reads FQNEAQ (reference sequence). CDR3 length: 15 amino acids. CDR3 DNA sequence: TGTGCCAGCAGCCTAGAGGGTACAGTCCAAGAGACCCAGTACTTC. Translating it yields CASSLEGTVQETQYF.

This clonotype was counted between two and nine times. The chain carries TRBV29-1 and TRBJ1-2; a weak D match, TRBD1 (6 bases). CDR1 is SQVTM, CDR2 ANQGSEA, per germline. Trimming pared 2 bases from V and 3 bases from J, leaving 10 bases between. The CDR3 covers 13 residues. The DNA for the CDR3 is TGCAGCGTTGAATCGGCAGGGGACTATGGCTACACCTTC. It specifies CSVESAGDYGYTF.

This chain joins TRBV4-2 and TRBJ2-7; D may be TRBD2 (5 bases). The CDR3 runs 15 residues. V shed 0 bases and J shed 2 bases, with 11 bases lying between them. Germline loops: CDR1 LGHNA, CDR2 YNFKEQ. CDR3 protein: CASSQEEGGPYEQYF. In DNA, the CDR3 is TGTGCCAGCAGCCAAGAAGAGGGCGGCCCCTACGAGCAGTACTTC.

This clonotype was seen ten or more times. The chain uses TRBV15 and TRBJ1-5, with a weak D call TRBD1 (6 bases). V was clipped by 4 bases and J by 0 bases, with 10 bases between them. Germline V gene lookup returns CDR1 LNHNV and CDR2 YYDKDF (reference sequence). This CDR3 has 15 residues. CDR3 sequence reads: CATSKSRGSNQPQHF. CDR3 DNA sequence: TGTGCCACCAGCAAGAGCAGGGGTAGCAATCAGCCCCAGCATTTT. The variable domain in full, completed from reference TRBV15 and TRBJ1-5, reads DAMVIQNPRYQVTQFGKPVTLSCSQTLNHNVMYWYQQKSSQAPKLLFHYYDKDFNNEADTPDNFQSRRPNTSFCFLDIRSPGLGDTAMYLCATSKSRGSNQPQHFGDGTRLSIL.

V usage is TRBV2 and J usage is TRBJ2-3; the match to TRBD2 covers 7 bases. This CDR3 comprises 14 residues. After removal of 9 bases from V and 5 bases from J, the junction contained 11 bases not matched to a gene. CDR1 and CDR2 (germline): SNHLY, FYNNEI. CDR3 DNA: TGTGCCAGTGGGGAGGACCCGGGGGGAGATACGCAGTATTTT. This translates into CASGEDPGGDTQYF. Based on the CDR3 plus reference TRBV2 and TRBJ2-3, the full variable domain is EPEVTQTPSHQVTQMGQEVILRCVPISNHLYFYWYRQILGQKVEFLVSFYNNEISEKSEIFDDQFSVERPDGSNFTLKIRSTKLEDSAMYFCASGEDPGGDTQYFGPGTRLTVL.

V gene TRBV5-1 combines with J gene TRBJ1-1; tentative D call: TRBD1 (6 bases). This CDR3 region has 13 residues. The germline CDR1 and CDR2 sequences are SGHRS and YFSETQ. V gave up 5 bases and J gave up 6 bases, with 14 bases separating them. CDR3 sequence: CASSKTGTAEAFF. The CDR3 DNA sequence: TGCGCCAGCAGTAAAACAGGGACGGCTGAAGCTTTCTTT.

V is TRBV7-2 and J is TRBJ2-5; 8 bases fit TRBD1. Germline CDR1 is SGHTA and CDR2 is FQGNSA. The length of the CDR3 is 14 residues. V was pared by 3 bases and J by 5 bases, with 5 bases of the junction left unmatched. CDR3 sequence: CASSLSGGWETQYF. Here the CDR3 DNA reads TGTGCCAGCAGCTTGTCAGGGGGCTGGGAGACCCAGTACTTC. The full variable domain, rest sourced from reference TRBV7-2 and TRBJ2-5, is GAGVSQSPSNKVTEKGKDVELRCDPISGHTALYWYRQSLGQGLEFLIYFQGNSAPDKSGLPSDRFSAERTGGSVSTLTIQRTQQEDSAVYLCASSLSGGWETQYFGPGTRLLVL.

The chain links TRBV20-1 to TRBJ2-1; TRBD2 agrees at 9 bases. This CDR3 has 17 residues. Germline values: CDR1 DFQATT, CDR2 SNEGSKA (reference sequence). Trimming cost V 6 bases and J 6 bases; bases outside gene matches: 18. The chain's CDR3 is CSAVGLASHWGGNEQFF. The CDR3 DNA sequence: TGCAGTGCAGTGGGACTAGCCTCTCACTGGGGAGGCAATGAGCAGTTCTTC.

The chain joins TRBV20-1 to TRBJ2-7; tentative D call: TRBD1 (6 bases). CDR1 and CDR2 (germline): DFQATT, SNEGSKA (reference sequence). The CDR3 is 12 residues long. Trimming shortened V by 7 bases and J by 2 bases, and 12 bases separated the two germline ends. In DNA, the CDR3 is TGCAGTGGATCCGACAGGACCTACGAGCAGTACTTC. Its translation: CSGSDRTYEQYF.

The V call is TRBV19, the J call TRBJ2-5, with 10 bases identical to TRBD1. Per germline, CDR1 LNHDA and CDR2 SQIVND (reference sequence). CDR3 length: 15 residues. The ends lost 4 bases at V and 4 bases at J; junction bases unmatched: 6. CDR3: CASSRGQGLGETQYF. In DNA, the CDR3 is TGTGCCAGTAGTAGGGGACAGGGGTTGGGAGAGACCCAGTACTTC. Supplemented by reference TRBV19 and TRBJ2-5, the full variable domain reads DGGITQSPKYLFRKEGQNVTLSCEQNLNHDAMYWYRQDPGQGLRLIYYSQIVNDFQKGDIAEGYSVSREKKESFPLTVTSAQKNPTAFYLCASSRGQGLGETQYFGPGTRLLVL.

This clonotype was observed at least ten times. The chain is built from TRBV12-3 or TRBV12-4 and TRBJ1-2; 7 bases are a match to TRBD1. Germline trimming cut 5 bases from V and 6 bases from J; bases unmatched to any gene: 3. This CDR3 contains 12 residues. CDR3 amino acids: CASSEGGDGYTF. The CDR3 region has the DNA TGTGCCAGCAGTGAAGGGGGCGATGGCTACACCTTC.

Ten or more counts support this clonotype. V is TRBV19 and J is TRBJ1-2, with unresolved D. This CDR3 has 14 residues. Germline CDR1 is LNHDA and CDR2 is SQIVND (reference sequence). Trimming pared 5 bases from V and 6 bases from J, leaving 16 bases between. The CDR3 loop reads CASSLWTSAHGYTF. The CDR3 nucleotides are TGTGCCAGTAGTCTCTGGACGTCGGCCCATGGCTACACCTTC.

The V call is TRBV20-1, the J call TRBJ1-2; 9 nucleotides match TRBD1. The CDR3 extends over 13 amino acids. Germline trimming cut 2 bases from V and 8 bases from J; bases unmatched to any gene: 6. Germline V CDR1 and CDR2: DFQATT, SNEGSKA (reference sequence). Here the CDR3 reads CSARSTGGGGYTF. The CDR3 nucleotides are TGCAGTGCTAGAAGTACAGGGGGCGGGGGCTACACCTTC.

The chain links TRBV20-1 to TRBJ1-2, with 8 nucleotides matching TRBD1. This CDR3 region has 14 residues. Germline trimming cut 0 bases from V and 4 bases from J; bases unmatched to any gene: 4. CDR1 and CDR2 (germline): DFQATT, SNEGSKA (reference sequence). The CDR3 DNA is TGCAGTGCTAGAGACAGGGGGCGCGGCTATGGCTACACCTTC. As protein: CSARDRGRGYGYTF.

The chain carries TRBV20-1 and TRBJ2-3; no firm D call. V shed 5 bases and J shed 8 bases, with 17 bases lying between them. Per the germline V gene, CDR1 is DFQATT and CDR2 is SNEGSKA (reference sequence). The CDR3 is 13 amino acids. CDR3 region: CSAPRSGPGTQYF. Written as DNA, the CDR3 is TGCAGTGCTCCCCGTTCGGGCCCGGGTACGCAGTATTTT.